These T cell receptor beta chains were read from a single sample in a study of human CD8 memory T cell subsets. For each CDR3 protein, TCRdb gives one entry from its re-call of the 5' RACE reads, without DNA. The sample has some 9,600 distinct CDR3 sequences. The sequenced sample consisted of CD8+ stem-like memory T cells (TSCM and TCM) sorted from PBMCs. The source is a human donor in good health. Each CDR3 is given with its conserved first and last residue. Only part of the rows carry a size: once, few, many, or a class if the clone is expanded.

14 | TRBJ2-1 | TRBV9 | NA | CASSVGGLDNEQFF
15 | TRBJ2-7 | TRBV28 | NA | CASSVLAGGTYEQYF
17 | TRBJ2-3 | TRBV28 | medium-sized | CASSLYSGDESTDTQYF
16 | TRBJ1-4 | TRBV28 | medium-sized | CASSFLGSGGSEKLFF
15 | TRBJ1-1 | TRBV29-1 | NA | CSGGRIFSMNTEAFF
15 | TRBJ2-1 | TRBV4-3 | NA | CASSQDADPRREQFF
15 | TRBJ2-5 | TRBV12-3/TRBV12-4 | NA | CASSLGTVSQETQYF
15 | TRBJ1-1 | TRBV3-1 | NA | CASSPQGLGGTEAFF
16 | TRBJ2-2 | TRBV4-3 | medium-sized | CASSLDPGGDTGELFF
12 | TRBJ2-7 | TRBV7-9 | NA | CASSLNSREQYF
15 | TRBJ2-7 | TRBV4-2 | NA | CASSQEVTGGYEQYF
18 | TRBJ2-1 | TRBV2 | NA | CASSEAPKQGTVYNEQFF
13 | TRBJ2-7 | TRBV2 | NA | CASKAASSYEQYF
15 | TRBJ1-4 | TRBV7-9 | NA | CASSTTQRVNEKLFF
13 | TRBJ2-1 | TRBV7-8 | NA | CASSLDPINEQFF
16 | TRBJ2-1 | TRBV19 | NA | CASSIMVGGGVNEQFF
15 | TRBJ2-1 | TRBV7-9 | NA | CASSVWRGGFNEQFF
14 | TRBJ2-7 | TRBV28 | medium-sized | CASSPGTGAYEQYF
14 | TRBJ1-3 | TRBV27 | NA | CASSLAASGNTIYF
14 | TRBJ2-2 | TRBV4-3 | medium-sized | CASSLRQDTGELFF
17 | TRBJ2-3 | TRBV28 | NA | CASSTSDRDYLTDTQYF
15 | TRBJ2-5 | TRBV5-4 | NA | CASSLRGGGQETQYF
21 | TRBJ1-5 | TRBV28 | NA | CASSWTPGTGRFGYSNQLQHF
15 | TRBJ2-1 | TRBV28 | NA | CASWSSDRGYNEQFF
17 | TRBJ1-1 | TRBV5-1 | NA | CASSYNDRGPRGTEAFF
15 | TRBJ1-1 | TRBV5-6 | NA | CASSLQSGGNTEAFF
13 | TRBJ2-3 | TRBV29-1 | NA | CSVASQGFDTQYF
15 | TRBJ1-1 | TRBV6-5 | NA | CASSYSVAGNTEAFF
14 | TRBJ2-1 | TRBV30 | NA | CAWSWGDTYNEQFF
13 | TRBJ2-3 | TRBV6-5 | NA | CASSLIRTDTQYF
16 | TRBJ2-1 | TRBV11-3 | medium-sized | CASSLVSDRGWSEQFF
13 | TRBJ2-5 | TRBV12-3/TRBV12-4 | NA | CASSFEFLETQYF
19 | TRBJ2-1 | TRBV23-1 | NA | CASSQCPFWRKSSYNEQFF
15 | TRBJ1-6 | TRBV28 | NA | CASSLGGTGNSPLHF
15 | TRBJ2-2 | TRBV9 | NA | CASSVEGLVTGELFF
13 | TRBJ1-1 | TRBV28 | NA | CASSLYENTEAFF
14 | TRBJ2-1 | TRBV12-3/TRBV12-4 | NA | CASRERGAYNEQFF
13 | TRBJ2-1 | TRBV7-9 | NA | CASRAPSLDEQFF
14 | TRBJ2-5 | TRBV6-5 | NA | CASSYGTGQETQYF
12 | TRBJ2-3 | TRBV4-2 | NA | CASSQAGDTQYF
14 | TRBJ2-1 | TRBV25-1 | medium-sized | CASSGTSFLNEQFF
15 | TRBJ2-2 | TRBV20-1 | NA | CSARDQWEGGGELFF
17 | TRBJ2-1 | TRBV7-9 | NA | CASSPRLAGGPRYEQFF
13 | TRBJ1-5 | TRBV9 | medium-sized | CASSTADNQPQHF
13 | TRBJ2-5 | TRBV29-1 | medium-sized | CSVEQKTQETQYF
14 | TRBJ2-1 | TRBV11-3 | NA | CASEPGETYNEQFF
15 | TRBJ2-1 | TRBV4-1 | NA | CASSQGLAGTSEQFF
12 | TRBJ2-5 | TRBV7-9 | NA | CASSHTSRTQYF
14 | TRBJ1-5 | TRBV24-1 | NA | CATSDLTVNQPQHF
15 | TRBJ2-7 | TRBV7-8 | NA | CASSLVAGTSYEQYF
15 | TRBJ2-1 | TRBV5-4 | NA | CASSLVGVSYNEQFF
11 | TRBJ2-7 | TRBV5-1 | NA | CASSYSYEQYF
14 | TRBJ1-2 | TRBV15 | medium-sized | CATSDEEANYGYTF